Listed here are 17 T cell receptor beta chains from one sample, sequenced in a study of regulatory T cells in long-lasting Graves disease (dated by TCRdb to the early 2020s). Interpreted using the paper, the time point label stands for: persistent/refractory GD, antithyroid drugs over 5 years with positive TRAb. For both TCR sequencing and RNA sequencing, RNA was extracted from PBMCs in TRIzol. Library construction relied on multiplex PCR. Sequencing used an Illumina HiSeq 4000. To build TCR beta libraries, CDR3 regions were amplified by Arm-PCR using iRepertoire HTBI primers. Using fastp at Q25 and MiXCR, TCRdb reprocessed the public reads and kept productive beta chains. Rows with one shared CDR3 protein collapse into an entry with the most common genes and DNA. The sample contains about 420,000 distinct CDR3 sequences, around a quarter of them found a single time. Roughly 26% of the sample is in the top ten clones.

The material was peripheral blood mononuclear cells (PBMCs), obtained when the disease was refractory, from a patient treated with antithyroid drugs. Source of these receptors: a female donor with Graves disease.

The chain combines TRBV7-9 with TRBJ1-1, with D perhaps TRBD1 (5 bases). The CDR3 consists of 14 residues. V was clipped by 2 bases and J by 1 base, with 8 bases between them. Germline CDR1 and CDR2: SEHNR and FQNEAQ (reference sequence). The CDR3 loop is CASSLRGSNTEAFF. The CDR3 DNA follows: TGTGCCAGCAGCTTAAGGGGTTCGAACACTGAAGCTTTCTTT.

The table lists this clonotype with a few counts. CDR3 amino acids: CASSFQGFGNQPQHF. CDR3 nucleotide sequence: TGTGCCAGCAGTTTTCAGGGGTTCGGCAATCAGCCCCAGCATTTT. This rearrangement joins TRBV27 to TRBJ1-5; a possible D gene is TRBD1 (6 bases). V was shortened by 3 bases and J by 2 bases, with 11 bases between the two germline ends. CDR1 is MNHEY, CDR2 SMNVEV, per germline (reference sequence). This CDR3 comprises 15 residues.

The chain recombines TRBV5-1 with TRBJ2-2; D might be TRBD2 (5 bases). Germline lookup yields CDR1 SGHRS and CDR2 YFSETQ. The CDR3 totals 16 residues. The V end lost 0 bases, the J end lost 4 bases, and 13 bases lay between the germline ends. The CDR3 protein is CASSLGLGRGTGELFF. CDR3 in DNA: TGCGCCAGCAGCTTGGGACTGGGGAGAGGCACCGGGGAGCTGTTTTTT.

The chain employs TRBV6-1 and TRBJ1-1; no clear D. There are 11 residues in the CDR3. V lost 3 bases, J lost 8 bases, and 7 bases lay in between. Germline-derived CDR1 and CDR2 are MNHNS and SASEGT. CDR3 coding DNA: TGTGCCAGCAGTGACTCAAGAGAAGCTTTCTTT. Encoded protein: CASSDSREAFF.

The chain carries TRBV11-2 and TRBJ1-3, with D possibly matching TRBD1 (5 bases). The CDR3 totals 15 residues. Trimming stripped 4 bases from V and 4 bases from J, with 14 bases between. In germline, CDR1 is SGHAT, CDR2 FQNNGV. CDR3 sequence reads: CASSSRPGLGNTIYF. For the CDR3, the DNA is TGTGCCAGCAGCTCCCGTCCGGGGCTAGGAAACACCATATATTTT.

This clonotype was detected once. A much larger clone lies a single base off, so this may be a read error. The rearrangement uses TRBV5-1 and TRBJ1-2; 9 nucleotides match TRBD1. The V gene's germline CDR1 is SGHRS and CDR2 YFSETQ. The J segment lost 4 bases and the V segment lost 4 bases, leaving 5 bases of the junction unmatched. CDR3 size: 14 residues. The CDR3 sequence: CASSTGDRAYGYTF. The CDR3 DNA reads TGCGCCAGCAGCACCGGGGACAGGGCCTATGGCTACACCTTC.

In its sample, this clonotype was seen a few times. CDR3 residues: CASSLVLSEGPYGYTF. The CDR3 coding sequence is TGTGCCAGCAGCTTAGTTTTGTCGGAGGGACCCTATGGCTACACCTTC. The chain uses TRBV7-8 and TRBJ1-2; TRBD1 is a possible D gene (5 bases). V dropped 1 base and J dropped 4 bases, with 16 bases sitting between them. Germline CDR1 reads SGHVS; CDR2 reads FQNEAQ. The CDR3 consists of 16 residues.

This clonotype was picked up a small number of times. This chain joins TRBV24-1 and TRBJ2-1, with D perhaps matching TRBD2 (5 bases). The V gene's germline CDR1 is KGHDR and CDR2 SFDVKD. The length of the CDR3 is 13 residues. V lost 6 bases, J lost 4 bases, and 9 bases lay in between. The chain's CDR3 is CATSTGWYNEQFF. The CDR3 region has the DNA TGTGCCACCAGTACGGGATGGTACAATGAGCAGTTCTTC.

The CDR3 DNA reads TGCAGTGCTAGGGATATATATAGCGGCTCCTACGAGCAGTACTTC. Amino acids: CSARDIYSGSYEQYF. This chain links TRBV20-1 with TRBJ2-7, with a tentative D call TRBD2 (6 bases). The CDR3 is 15 residues long. Trimming cost V 3 bases and J 0 bases, with 15 bases left between them. Germline assignment: CDR1 DFQATT and CDR2 SNEGSKA (reference sequence).

This clonotype was seen at least ten times. The chain couples TRBV11-3 to TRBJ1-1; D is unresolved. V was pared by 1 base and J by 7 bases, with 10 bases between. Germline-derived CDR1 and CDR2 are SGHNT and YENEEA. This CDR3 has 13 amino acids. The CDR3: CASSLGPHLEAFF. The CDR3 DNA reads as TGTGCCAGCAGCTTAGGTCCGCATCTTGAAGCTTTCTTT. The whole variable domain, filled in from reference TRBV11-3 and TRBJ1-1, reads EAGVVQSPRYKIIEKKQPVAFWCNPISGHNTLYWYLQNLGQGPELLIRYENEEAVDDSQLPKDRFSAERLKGVDSTLKIQPAELGDSAVYLCASSLGPHLEAFFGQGTRLTVV.

This clonotype was seen at least ten times. The V call is TRBV20-1, the J call TRBJ2-1, with D perhaps given as TRBD1 or TRBD2 (8 bases each). This CDR3 has 15 amino acids. Per germline, CDR1 DFQATT and CDR2 SNEGSKA (reference sequence). CDR3 sequence reads: CSGGGSGQAYNEQFF. The CDR3 nucleotides are TGCAGCGGGGGGGGATCGGGACAGGCGTACAATGAGCAGTTCTTC.

J is TRBJ2-1 and V is TRBV28; TRBD1 matches 7 bases. V trimming: 4 bases; J trimming: 7 bases; junction bases outside the gene matches: 16. The CDR3 covers 17 residues. Germline V gene data show CDR1 as MDHEN and CDR2 as SYDVKM. CDR3 in DNA: TGTGCCAGCAGTTACGAGGGGCGACAGGGCTATTTGAATGAGCAGTTCTTC. It is translated as CASSYEGRQGYLNEQFF.

This clonotype was seen at least ten times. The chain has TRBV28 and TRBJ1-2; D uncertain. The CDR3 runs to 13 residues. CDR1 is MDHEN and CDR2 is SYDVKM in the germline V gene. Trimming took 6 bases from V and 4 from J, leaving 12 bases between them. The CDR3: CASRPDGTYGYTF. CDR3 coding DNA: TGTGCCAGCAGACCCGACGGCACCTATGGCTACACCTTC.

This clonotype was picked up a small number of times. The chain uses TRBV7-8 and TRBJ1-1, with D tentatively TRBD1 (6 bases). Germline V gene data show CDR1 as SGHVS and CDR2 as FQNEAQ. This CDR3 contains 14 residues. V was trimmed by 4 bases and J by 4 bases, leaving 13 bases between them. The CDR3 DNA reads TGTGCCAGCAGCTCGTGGGGGCGGTCCACTGAAGCTTTCTTT. This gives the protein CASSSWGRSTEAFF.

The J gene is TRBJ2-3, the V gene TRBV18; 14 nucleotides align to TRBD2. The CDR3 totals 17 residues. Losses at the gene ends were 0 bases for V and 1 base for J; bases not matched to a gene: 0. The germline V gene encodes CDR1 KGHSH and CDR2 LQKENI. DNA for the CDR3: TGTGCCAGCTCACCACCGGGACTAGCGGGAGGCACAGATACGCAGTATTTT. Translation gives CASSPPGLAGGTDTQYF.

The chain's CDR3 is CASSYPATGVLPYEQYF. CDR3 DNA sequence: TGTGCCAGCAGTTACCCCGCGACAGGGGTTTTACCCTACGAGCAGTACTTC. The V call is TRBV6-2 or TRBV6-3, the J call TRBJ2-7; TRBD1 matches at 8 bases. The germline V gene encodes CDR1 MNHEY and CDR2 SVGEGT. V trimming: 2 bases; J trimming: 2 bases; junction bases outside the gene matches: 11. The CDR3 loop spans 17 amino acids.

This clonotype has at least ten counts. This sequence joins TRBV15 and TRBJ1-5, with 7 nucleotides matching TRBD1. From germline, CDR1 is LNHNV and CDR2 YYDKDF (reference sequence). The CDR3 runs 15 residues. The J segment lost 6 bases and the V segment lost 4 bases, leaving 9 bases of the junction unmatched. DNA of the CDR3: TGTGCCACCAGCAAGGCGAGACAGGGCGGTCAGCCCCAGCATTTT. Translation gives CATSKARQGGQPQHF.